A single sample is the source of the 17 T cell receptor beta chains below, sequenced in a study of OX40 agonist ivuxolimab in advanced cancers. Sequencing used immunoSEQ multiplex PCR; TCRdb keeps in-frame clones, though not all of them. The table lists some 27,000 clones, approximately 86% of them singletons. Material: CD4+ or CD8+ T cells sorted from blood, obtained in a trial of the OX40 agonist ivuxolimab. The origin of the receptors is an adult with an advanced solid tumor such as melanoma, head and neck, liver or kidney cancer.

The chain is built from TRBV9 and TRBJ1-3, with 10 bases lining up with TRBD1. The CDR3 extends over 15 amino acids. V shed 2 bases and J 3 bases; nucleotides not matched to a gene: 2. Germline V CDR1 and CDR2: SGDLS, YYNGEE. The CDR3 loop is CASSVTGGLGNTIYF. In nucleotides, the CDR3 is TGTGCCAGCAGCGTGACAGGGGGCCTTGGAAACACCATATATTTT.

This chain links TRBV19 with TRBJ1-5, with D perhaps matching TRBD1 (6 bases). CDR3 size: 15 residues. Trimming left V 1 base short and J 5 bases short, with 12 bases between. The germline gives CDR1 LNHDA, CDR2 SQIVND (reference sequence). The CDR3 spells CASSIVGTQYQPQHF. CDR3 nucleotides: TGTGCCAGTAGTATAGTAGGGACACAGTATCAGCCCCAGCATTTT.

The rearrangement uses TRBV4-1 and TRBJ1-5; TRBD1 agrees at 7 bases. V shed 7 bases and J 0 bases; nucleotides not matched to a gene: 9. Per the germline V gene, CDR1 is MGHRA and CDR2 is YSYEKL. CDR3 length: 16 amino acids. The CDR3: CASTPGQQNSNQPQHF. The DNA of the CDR3 is TGCGCCAGCACACCGGGACAGCAAAATAGCAATCAGCCCCAGCATTTT.

This clone was counted once. This chain links TRBV30 with TRBJ2-7; TRBD2 matches 9 bases. Germline lookup yields CDR1 GTSNPN and CDR2 SVGIG (reference sequence). This CDR3 is 13 amino acids long. V trimming: 4 bases; J trimming: 1 base; junction bases outside the gene matches: 2. In DNA, the CDR3 is TGTGCCTGGAAGACTAGCGGTTCCTACGAGCAGTACTTC. Translated, it gives CAWKTSGSYEQYF.

V usage is TRBV4-2 and J usage is TRBJ2-7; D is possibly TRBD2 (6 bases). V was trimmed by 0 bases and J by 0 bases, leaving 9 bases between them. The CDR3 has 15 amino acids. From germline, CDR1 is LGHNA and CDR2 YNFKEQ. CDR3 amino acids: CASSQEDGSSYEQYF. CDR3 in DNA: TGTGCCAGCAGCCAAGAAGACGGGAGCTCCTACGAGCAGTACTTC.

The chain carries TRBV5-1 and TRBJ2-5; D not resolved. The germline CDR1 and CDR2 sequences are SGHRS and YFSETQ. Between the trimmed V and J ends, which lost 2 bases and 3 bases, there was a span of 20 bases. The CDR3 runs to 17 residues. The CDR3 is CASSLVVSMGFEETQYF. The DNA of the CDR3 is TGCGCCAGCAGCTTAGTTGTCTCTATGGGGTTTGAAGAGACCCAGTACTTC.

This sequence joins TRBV5-1 and TRBJ1-2; 9 bases align to TRBD1. Germline CDR1 and CDR2: SGHRS and YFSETQ. The CDR3 sequence is 14 residues long. V lost 4 bases and J lost 6; bases outside the gene matches: 7. CDR3 coding DNA: TGCGCCAGCAGCGTCCCGGGACAGGGCAATGGCTACACCTTC. It translates to CASSVPGQGNGYTF.

The chain uses TRBV9 and TRBJ2-2; 9 positions agree with TRBD1. The CDR3 is made up of 15 amino acids. Germline V gene lookup returns CDR1 SGDLS and CDR2 YYNGEE. Unmatched junction bases numbered 5, after V lost 4 bases and J lost 4 bases. The CDR3 sequence is CASSIDRGGTGELFF. In nucleotides, the CDR3 is TGTGCCAGCAGCATAGACAGGGGGGGCACCGGGGAGCTGTTTTTT. Together with reference TRBV9 and TRBJ2-2, the CDR3 gives the full variable domain: DSGVTQTPKHLITATGQRVTLRCSPRSGDLSVYWYQQSLDQGLQFLIQYYNGEERAKGNILERFSAQQFPDLHSELNLSSLELGDSALYFCASSIDRGGTGELFFGEGSRLTVL.

The J gene is TRBJ2-7, the V gene TRBV2; TRBD2 agrees at 8 bases. With 6 bases clipped from V and 1 base from J, the junction kept 11 bases outside the gene matches. This CDR3 has 16 amino acids. Germline CDR1 is SNHLY and CDR2 is FYNNEI. In DNA form, the CDR3 reads TGTGCCAGCAGCGGGGGACTAGTTTCTAGGTCCTACGAGCAGTACTTC. Translated, it gives CASSGGLVSRSYEQYF. The full variable domain, its missing parts supplied by reference TRBV2 and TRBJ2-7, is EPEVTQTPSHQVTQMGQEVILRCVPISNHLYFYWYRQILGQKVEFLVSFYNNEISEKSEIFDDQFSVERPDGSNFTLKIRSTKLEDSAMYFCASSGGLVSRSYEQYFGPGTRLTVT.

J is TRBJ1-3 and V is TRBV9, with D possibly TRBD1 on 6 matching bases. This CDR3 spans 14 amino acids. Germline CDR1 and CDR2: SGDLS and YYNGEE. With 4 bases removed from V and 0 bases from J, the gap between germline ends came to 8 bases. This CDR3 reads CASSIGGSGNTIYF. CDR3 coding DNA: TGTGCCAGCAGCATAGGGGGCTCTGGAAACACCATATATTTT.

This chain uses TRBV19 with TRBJ2-3; no reliable D call. Germline V CDR1 and CDR2: LNHDA, SQIVND (reference sequence). V lost 5 bases and J lost 2, with 14 bases in between. CDR3 length: 15 amino acids. CDR3 nucleotide sequence: TGTGCCAGTAGTCCCCTTCTAAGGAACACAGATACGCAGTATTTT. Amino acid sequence: CASSPLLRNTDTQYF.

The genes are TRBV2 and TRBJ2-5, with D tentatively TRBD1 or TRBD2 (5 bases each). Germline CDR1 reads SNHLY; CDR2 reads FYNNEI. V was trimmed by 3 bases and J by 6 bases, leaving 14 bases between them. The CDR3 is 14 amino acids. In DNA form, the CDR3 reads TGTGCCAGCAGTGACCGGGACCACAGAAAGACCCAGTACTTC. As protein: CASSDRDHRKTQYF.

The genes are TRBV27 and TRBJ2-5; D ambiguous. Germline CDR1 MNHEY, CDR2 SMNVEV (reference sequence). This CDR3 is 15 amino acids long. The V gene lost 5 bases and the J gene lost 4 bases, with 17 bases spanning the gap. Here the CDR3 reads CASSTRAVDVETQYF. CDR3 in DNA: TGTGCCAGCAGTACAAGGGCAGTTGACGTAGAGACCCAGTACTTC.

The rearrangement joins TRBV6-1 to TRBJ2-7; D might be TRBD2 (6 bases). The CDR3 spans 13 residues. Germline CDR1 MNHNS, CDR2 SASEGT. Trimming left V 3 bases short and J 3 bases short, with 9 bases between. CDR3 DNA sequence: TGTGCCAGCAGTGAGGAGGGGAACTACGAGCAGTACTTC. Protein: CASSEEGNYEQYF.

The genes are TRBV4-1 and TRBJ2-7; D unclear. The CDR3 spans 15 residues. V shed 0 bases and J shed 0 bases, with 9 bases lying between them. Germline CDR1 is MGHRA and CDR2 is YSYEKL. CDR3 region: CASSQDSLASYEQYF. CDR3 DNA sequence: TGCGCCAGCAGCCAAGATTCCTTGGCCTCCTACGAGCAGTACTTC.

This chain uses TRBV9 with TRBJ1-1; TRBD1 aligns across 9 bases. J was trimmed by 1 base and V by 4 bases; bases with no gene match: 8. CDR1 is SGDLS, CDR2 YYNGEE, per germline. The CDR3 consists of 16 residues. DNA for the CDR3: TGTGCCAGCAGCTCCCAAAAGACAGGGGGGAACACTGAAGCTTTCTTT. This gives the protein CASSSQKTGGNTEAFF.

The chain combines TRBV18 with TRBJ2-1, with 13 bases identical to TRBD2. The junction had 9 bases not matched to a gene; V was cut back by 2 bases and J by 2 bases. The V gene's germline CDR1 is KGHSH and CDR2 LQKENI. The CDR3 is made up of 19 amino acids. Here the CDR3 reads CASSPTRLAGGRTYNEQFF. The CDR3 DNA is TGTGCCAGCTCACCAACGAGACTAGCGGGGGGACGGACCTACAATGAGCAGTTCTTC.